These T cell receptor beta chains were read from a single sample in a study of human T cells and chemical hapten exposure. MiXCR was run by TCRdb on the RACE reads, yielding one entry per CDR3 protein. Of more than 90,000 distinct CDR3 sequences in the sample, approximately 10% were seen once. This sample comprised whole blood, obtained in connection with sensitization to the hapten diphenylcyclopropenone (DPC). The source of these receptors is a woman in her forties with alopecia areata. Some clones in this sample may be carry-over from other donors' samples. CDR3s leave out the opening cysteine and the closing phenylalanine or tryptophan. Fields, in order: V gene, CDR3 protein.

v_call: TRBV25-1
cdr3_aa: ASRDTGLTEAF

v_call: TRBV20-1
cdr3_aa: SAQGWDREAF

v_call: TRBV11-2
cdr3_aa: ASSLGESGTHGYT

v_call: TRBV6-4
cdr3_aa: ASSAEGANQPQH

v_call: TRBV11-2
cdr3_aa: ASSSTTGGYEQY

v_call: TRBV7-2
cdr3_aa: ASSFRDQAPYNEQF

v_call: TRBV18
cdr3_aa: ASSPDRGKGYT

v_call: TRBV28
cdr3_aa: ASSGPPRETQY

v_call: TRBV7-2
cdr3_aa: ASSLAGRRISGNTIY

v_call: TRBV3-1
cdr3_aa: ASSQDLGVDLPAGEQF

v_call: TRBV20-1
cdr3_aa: SARAGAGVSGYEQY

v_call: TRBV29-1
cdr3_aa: SVEENR

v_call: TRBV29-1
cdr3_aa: SVADGVTGELF

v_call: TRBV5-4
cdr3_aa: ASSEGQGPTYEQY

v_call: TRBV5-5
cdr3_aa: ASSFAPRGEKLF

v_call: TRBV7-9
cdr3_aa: ASSLAGGPLEQY

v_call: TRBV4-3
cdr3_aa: ASSQDAREKTYEQY

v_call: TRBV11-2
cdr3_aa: ASSLVGGSSYEQY

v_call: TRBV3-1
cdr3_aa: ASLGRRWGTDTQY

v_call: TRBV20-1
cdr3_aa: SAQAPSGGLKNTGELF

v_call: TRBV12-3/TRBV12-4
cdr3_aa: ASSPWGEAQGSPLH

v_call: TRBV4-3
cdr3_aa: ASSQRSAGNTEAF